The T cell receptor (beta chain) described here comes from a study of blood T cells in healthy people across ages. This clonotype was picked up a small number of times. The antigen is not known. It was with a sample-barcoded 5' primer and a J-beta primer mix that a second PCR of roughly 7 to 12 cycles was run. TCRdb analysed the 5' RACE reads with MiXCR anew, one entry per CDR3 protein. The table lists some 1,800,000 distinct CDR3 sequences, 30% to 40% of them singletons. Per the germline V gene, CDR1 is SGHDT and CDR2 is YYEEEE. The junction had 7 bases not matched to a gene; V was cut back by 2 bases and J by 4 bases. CDR3 length equals 15 residues. Study-wide points: Age advanced and TCR beta diversity per million T cells fell, roughly linearly. More naive CD4+ cells and higher diversity marked long-lived donors relative to aged donors.

Each sample yielded at least 6 million isolated PBMCs. Sequencing input: blood. The receptor was derived from a human donor in good health. The chain employs TRBV5-6 and TRBJ2-5, with 8 bases aligning to TRBD2. CDR3 loop: CASSFALAGRETQYF. CDR3 bases: TGTGCCAGCAGCTTCGCTTTAGCGGGGAGAGAGACCCAGTACTTC. Filled out from reference TRBV5-6 and TRBJ2-5, the complete variable domain reads DAGVTQSPTHLIKTRGQQVTLRCSPKSGHDTVSWYQQALGQGPQFIFQYYEEEERQRGNFPDRFSGHQFPNYSSELNVNALLLGDSALYLCASSFALAGRETQYFGPGTRLLVL.